This T cell receptor delta chain was observed in a study of gamma-delta chains in newborns, infants, children. Study at large: Polyclonal expansion of innate γδ T cells after birth follows microbial exposure.

By frequency in the sample, this clone is medium-sized. This may arise from a read error, as a much more abundant clone is one base away. TCRdb re-analyzed the reads via CATT. Seen here are over 950 delta-chain clones, less than 4.5% observed once, and the top ten hold 20% to 30%. The clonotype originates from a child who was a newborn, infant or young child, either healthy, febrile or measles-vaccinated (not recorded which). Input material: blood.

CDR3: CACDTVLGDKWGTRQMFF. CDR3 DNA sequence: TGTGCCTGTGACACCGTACTGGGGGATAAATGGGGCACCCGACAGATGTTTTTC. The chain employs TRDV2 and TRDJ3; 11 bases line up with TRDD3. Germline V CDR1 and CDR2: GEAIGNYY, EKD. CDR3 length: 18 amino acids.